This TCR beta chain was sequenced in a study of blood T cell repertoires in COVID-19. Study as a whole: Samples representing acute and convalescent COVID-19 were sourced from the United States, Italy and Spain. T cells, B-cell-depleted T cells, or PBMCs provided the cDNA or gDNA that served as material.

The CDR3 is 12 residues long. Germline V gene lookup returns CDR1 LNHNV and CDR2 YYDKDF (reference sequence). The V end lost 6 bases, the J end lost 9 bases, and 12 bases lay between the germline ends. Under the authors' procedure: Estimated nucleated cell counts came from reference gene primer amplification. Profiled with immunoSEQ multiplex PCR; TCRdb holds only in-frame clones, not every one. V, J and clone size were drawn from that table, and D and trimming were deduced from the DNA. The repertoire holds approximately 70,000 clones, approximately 80% seen once, with roughly 20% in the top ten. The chain recombines TRBV15 with TRBJ1-5; D is unresolved. Input material: peripheral blood. The sequence came from a man between 65 and 85 years old who had recovered from COVID-19. CDR3 DNA: TGTGCCACCAGTAAGCCCCCCGGGCCCCAGCATTTT. As protein: CATSKPPGPQHF.